The 31 T cell receptor beta chains reported below all come from one sample, sequenced in a study of control samples from healthy donors and cancer patients. Some clones are missing from TCRdb's copy, which holds only in-frame ones; the method was immunoSEQ multiplex PCR. Of 90,000 or so clones listed, around 86% are singletons. Specimen: blood. Receptors were obtained from a woman in her forties or fifties in good health.

The chain has TRBV28 and TRBJ1-6, with no clear D. Deletions cut 2 bases from V and 6 bases from J, with 11 bases between. This CDR3 is built from 15 residues. The germline gives CDR1 MDHEN, CDR2 SYDVKM. This CDR3 reads CASSLVPESNSPLHF. CDR3 bases: TGTGCCAGCAGTTTAGTCCCAGAATCTAATTCACCCCTCCACTTT.

This clone was detected a few times. The chain combines TRBV28 with TRBJ2-3; possibly TRBD2 for D (5 bases). There are 13 residues in the CDR3. CDR1 MDHEN and CDR2 SYDVKM come from the germline V gene. With 6 bases removed from V and 4 bases from J, the gap between germline ends came to 11 bases. The CDR3 DNA reads TGTGCCAGCAGGGGGAGTTGGGCAGATACGCAGTATTTT. Protein sequence: CASRGSWADTQYF.

The V and J genes are TRBV4-1 and TRBJ2-1; 15 nucleotides agree with TRBD2. Germline-derived CDR1 and CDR2 are MGHRA and YSYEKL. This CDR3 spans 17 amino acids. The V segment lost 2 bases and the J segment 9 bases; nucleotides outside the gene matches: 8. DNA for the CDR3: TGCGCCAGCAGCCAAATAGCGGGACTAGCGGGAGGAAGTGAGCAGTTCTTC. It yields the protein CASSQIAGLAGGSEQFF.

The chain employs TRBV5-6 and TRBJ2-2; 9 nucleotides line up with TRBD2. Germline-derived CDR1 and CDR2 are SGHDT and YYEEEE. The CDR3 has 15 amino acids. V lost 4 bases, J lost 7 bases, and 8 bases stayed unmatched. The CDR3 spells CASSLIAGVDGELFF. CDR3 nucleotide sequence: TGTGCCAGCAGCCTAATAGCGGGAGTCGACGGGGAGCTGTTTTTT.

The J gene is TRBJ2-7, the V gene TRBV7-9; a possible D gene is TRBD2 (5 bases). The V and J ends lost 5 bases and 0 bases respectively, with 5 bases between them. Germline-derived CDR1 and CDR2 are SEHNR and FQNEAQ (reference sequence). CDR3 length: 12 amino acids. CDR3 in DNA: TGTGCCAGCAGCGGGAGCTCCTACGAGCAGTACTTC. Translation: CASSGSSYEQYF.

The J gene is TRBJ1-1, the V gene TRBV3-1 (or the pseudogene TRBV3-2); 8 bases fit TRBD1. The germline V gene has CDR1 LGHDT and CDR2 YNNKEL (reference sequence). The V segment lost 2 bases and the J segment 2 bases; nucleotides outside the gene matches: 4. The CDR3 spans 15 residues. Here the CDR3 reads CASSQLDRGNTEAFF. In DNA form, the CDR3 reads TGTGCCAGCAGCCAACTTGACAGGGGTAACACTGAAGCTTTCTTT.

Turning to this clone: One end of the junction fails to match germline, which may point to a read error. The sample carries other DNA sequences with the same CDR3. This chain connects TRBV25-1 to TRBJ1-6; D perhaps matches TRBD1 (6 bases). Germline V lookup: CDR1 MGHDK, CDR2 SYGVNS. The CDR3 covers 14 residues. The CDR3 here is CASSEPGENSPLHF. The CDR3 DNA sequence: TGCGCCAGCAGTGAACCAGGGGAAAATTCACCCCTCCACTTT.

The CDR3 coding sequence is TGCAGCGCCTGGACACTAACACGGAATGAGCAGTTCTTC. Amino acids: CSAWTLTRNEQFF. The chain links TRBV29-1 to TRBJ2-1; tentative D call: TRBD1 (5 bases). In germline, CDR1 is SQVTM, CDR2 ANQGSEA. V was trimmed by 7 bases and J by 7 bases, leaving 17 bases between them. This CDR3 is built from 13 residues.

This sequence joins TRBV11-1 and TRBJ2-7, with 8 bases fitting TRBD1. CDR1 and CDR2 (germline): SGHAT, FQDESV (reference sequence). The CDR3 runs 14 residues. With 1 base clipped from V and 1 base from J, the junction kept 0 bases outside the gene matches. This chain's CDR3 is CASSLGTGSYEQYF. The CDR3 DNA sequence: TGTGCCAGCAGCTTAGGGACAGGGTCCTACGAGCAGTACTTC.

This clone was found once. Other DNA sequences in the sample encode the same CDR3. This rearrangement joins TRBV6-5 to TRBJ2-2, with D tentatively TRBD2 (5 bases). This CDR3 is built from 15 residues. V lost 5 bases to trimming and J lost 4 bases, with 14 bases between them. Germline CDR1 is MNHEY and CDR2 is SVGAGI. CDR3 sequence (DNA): TGTGCCAGCAGTCGGATGGGAGAGGTCACCGGGGAGCTGTTTTTT. Its translation: CASSRMGEVTGELFF.

The rearrangement uses TRBV2 and TRBJ1-2, with D perhaps matching TRBD1 (5 bases). Germline CDR1 reads SNHLY; CDR2 reads FYNNEI. This CDR3 has 14 amino acids. Deletions cut 4 bases from V and 5 bases from J, with 14 bases between. The chain's CDR3 is CASSGRSGVYGYTF. CDR3 nucleotide sequence: TGTGCCAGCAGTGGACGGTCGGGGGTTTATGGCTACACCTTC.

The rearrangement joins TRBV6-2 or TRBV6-3 to TRBJ2-3; 7 nucleotides agree with TRBD2. In germline, CDR1 is MNHEY, CDR2 SVGEGT. The trim removed 5 bases at V and 4 bases at J, leaving 9 bases unmatched. This CDR3 is 15 amino acids long. The CDR3 DNA follows: TGTGCCAGCAGTAAGACTAGCAGGCGGGCAGATACGCAGTATTTT. The encoded protein is CASSKTSRRADTQYF.

The rearrangement links TRBV18 to TRBJ1-3; no firm D call. Germline V CDR1 and CDR2: KGHSH, LQKENI. The CDR3 runs 16 residues. V was trimmed by 3 bases and J by 2 bases, leaving 14 bases between them. The CDR3, as DNA: TGTGCCAGCTCACCTAGGACGGAGGTAGCTGGAAACACCATATATTTT. Its translation: CASSPRTEVAGNTIYF.

The chain joins TRBV6-5 to TRBJ1-1; 7 positions match TRBD1. V trimming: 5 bases; J trimming: 11 bases; junction bases outside the gene matches: 17. Germline V gene data show CDR1 as MNHEY and CDR2 as SVGAGI. This CDR3 contains 15 residues. The CDR3 nucleotides are TGTGCCAGCAGTCCTCTTAGAGACAGGGACTGGTACGCTTTCTTT. Translation: CASSPLRDRDWYAFF.

This rearrangement joins TRBV24-1 to TRBJ2-2, with D tentatively TRBD1 or TRBD2 (7 bases each). The ends were cut back, 3 bases at V and 6 bases at J, with 19 bases in the middle. Germline V CDR1 and CDR2: KGHDR, SFDVKD. The CDR3 is 17 residues long. This chain's CDR3 is CATSDPRGGLGSGELFF. CDR3 nucleotides: TGTGCCACCAGTGATCCCAGGGGGGGGCTCGGGTCCGGGGAGCTGTTTTTT.

This clone was seen a few times. V is TRBV13 and J is TRBJ2-2; the match to TRBD2 covers 7 bases. CDR1 and CDR2 from the germline V gene are PRHDT and FYEKMQ (reference sequence). This CDR3 spans 18 amino acids. V was clipped by 5 bases and J by 0 bases; unmatched bases: 12. The CDR3 region is CASSRGGVAGPNTGELFF. The CDR3 DNA reads TGTGCCAGCAGCCGCGGAGGGGTAGCGGGCCCGAACACCGGGGAGCTGTTTTTT.

The chain carries TRBV5-1 and TRBJ2-3, with 8 bases that match TRBD1. Looked up from germline, CDR1 is SGHRS and CDR2 is YFSETQ. The CDR3 extends over 15 amino acids. V shed 5 bases and J 3 bases; nucleotides not matched to a gene: 8. As DNA, the CDR3 is TGCGCCAGCAGGCGGGACAGGTCTCTGACAGATACGCAGTATTTT. It is translated as CASRRDRSLTDTQYF.

The chain uses TRBV12-3 or TRBV12-4 and TRBJ1-5; the match to TRBD1 covers 8 bases. Germline trimming cut 6 bases from V and 9 bases from J; bases unmatched to any gene: 7. The CDR3 is 13 amino acids. The CDR3 spells CASRAGQASPQHF. The CDR3 DNA follows: TGTGCCAGCAGGGCGGGACAGGCCTCGCCCCAGCATTTT.

The chain uses TRBV7-8 and TRBJ2-5; TRBD1 matches at 7 bases. In germline, CDR1 is SGHVS, CDR2 FQNEAQ. CDR3 length: 14 amino acids. V lost 1 base and J lost 3; bases outside the gene matches: 2. The CDR3 DNA is TGTGCCAGCAGCTTAGAAGGGGGCAAAGAGACCCAGTACTTC. As protein: CASSLEGGKETQYF.

The chain links TRBV5-4 to TRBJ1-3; 9 positions match TRBD1. The CDR3 contains 18 residues. The trim removed 4 bases at V and 0 bases at J, leaving 11 bases unmatched. CDR1 is SGHNT and CDR2 is YYREEE in the germline V gene (reference sequence). The CDR3 is CASSGDRGVALSGNTIYF. CDR3 nucleotides: TGTGCCAGCAGCGGAGACAGGGGGGTAGCTCTCTCTGGAAACACCATATATTTT.

This rearrangement joins TRBV20-1 to TRBJ1-4; D call uncertain. V was shortened by 4 bases and J by 10 bases, with 10 bases between the two germline ends. CDR3 size: 11 residues. CDR1 and CDR2 (germline): DFQATT, SNEGSKA (reference sequence). In DNA, the CDR3 is TGCAGTGCTACCTTTTGGCCAAAACTGTTTTTT. It specifies CSATFWPKLFF.

Notes on this clone: The germline gene is not matched at one end of the junction; a read error may be the cause. This chain joins TRBV7-2 and TRBJ2-1; D gene ambiguous. CDR3 length: 13 residues. Germline values: CDR1 SGHTA, CDR2 FQGNSA. CDR3 protein: CASSLGSRLGEIF. CDR3 coding DNA: TGTGCCAGCAGCTTAGGGAGTCGCCTGGGTGAGATCTTC.

The chain links TRBV5-1 to TRBJ2-7; no clear D gene. Germline assignment: CDR1 SGHRS and CDR2 YFSETQ. The CDR3 is made up of 14 amino acids. V was shortened by 2 bases and J by 2 bases, with 11 bases between the two germline ends. CDR3 amino acids: CASSFYDPTYEQYF. CDR3 nucleotides: TGCGCCAGCAGCTTTTACGACCCAACCTACGAGCAGTACTTC.

V and J are TRBV4-2 and TRBJ1-6; D is unclear. V was pared by 0 bases and J by 12 bases, with 12 bases between. This CDR3 contains 14 residues. Germline CDR1 LGHNA, CDR2 YNFKEQ. Here the CDR3 reads CASSQELEQLPLHF. CDR3 nucleotide sequence: TGTGCCAGCAGCCAAGAGCTCGAGCAATTACCCCTCCACTTT.

J is TRBJ1-1 and V is TRBV10-3, with TRBD1 matching over 7 bases. Germline trimming cut 8 bases from V and 1 base from J; bases unmatched to any gene: 16. Per germline, CDR1 ENHRY and CDR2 SYGVKD. The CDR3 totals 17 residues. The DNA for the CDR3 is TGTGCCATCCTTCGAGTCGAGGGGGCCGGGGGGAACACTGAAGCTTTCTTT. It translates to CAILRVEGAGGNTEAFF.

This sequence joins TRBV11-2 and TRBJ2-7, with 8 bases identical to TRBD1. V was clipped by 4 bases and J by 2 bases; unmatched bases: 10. The CDR3 contains 16 residues. The germline V gene has CDR1 SGHAT and CDR2 FQNNGV. The CDR3 nucleotides read TGTGCCAGCAGCTCGAACCGGGACAGGCGAACCTACGAGCAGTACTTC. It yields the protein CASSSNRDRRTYEQYF.

The chain has TRBV5-6 and TRBJ1-1, with unresolved D. CDR1 is SGHDT and CDR2 is YYEEEE in the germline V gene. This CDR3 has 11 residues. Between the trimmed V and J ends, which lost 1 base and 2 bases, there was a span of 0 bases. The CDR3 protein is CASSLNTEAFF. Here the CDR3 DNA reads TGTGCCAGCAGCTTGAACACTGAAGCTTTCTTT.

CDR3 sequence (DNA): TGTGCCAGCGGCGGAGGAGCCAAAAACATTCAGTACTTC. It translates to CASGGGAKNIQYF. This chain connects TRBV5-8 to TRBJ2-4; D perhaps matches TRBD2 (5 bases). CDR3 length equals 13 residues. Germline CDR1 and CDR2: SGHTS and YDEGEE. With 7 bases removed from V and 0 bases from J, the gap between germline ends came to 8 bases.

The chain employs TRBV5-8 and TRBJ2-7; 7 bases match TRBD2. Germline V CDR1 and CDR2: SGHTS, YDEGEE. V gave up 3 bases and J gave up 0 bases; unmatched junction bases: 15. This CDR3 contains 18 residues. This CDR3 is CASSSPVAGVKSSYEQYF. For the CDR3, the DNA is TGTGCCAGCAGCTCCCCGGTCGCGGGGGTAAAATCCTCCTACGAGCAGTACTTC. Looking up the rest from reference TRBV5-8 and TRBJ2-7 gives the full variable domain: EAGVTQSPTHLIKTRGQQATLRCSPISGHTSVYWYQQALGLGLQFLLWYDEGEERNRGNFPPRFSGRQFPNYSSELNVNALELEDSALYLCASSSPVAGVKSSYEQYFGPGTRLTVT.

The J gene is TRBJ1-6, the V gene TRBV5-1; 9 bases agree with TRBD1. Germline V lookup: CDR1 SGHRS, CDR2 YFSETQ. CDR3 length: 15 amino acids. The V gene end was trimmed by 4 bases and the J gene end by 10 bases; junction bases not matched to a gene: 9. Here the CDR3 DNA reads TGCGCCAGCAGCCTAGGACAGGGGAGAGAATCACCCCTCCACTTT. As protein: CASSLGQGRESPLHF. Full variable domain (outside the CDR3, taken from reference TRBV5-1 and TRBJ1-6): KAGVTQTPRYLIKTRGQQVTLSCSPISGHRSVSWYQQTPGQGLQFLFEYFSETQRNKGNFPGRFSGRQFSNSRSEMNVSTLELGDSALYLCASSLGQGRESPLHFGNGTRLTVT.

The rearrangement links TRBV5-8 to TRBJ1-1, with unresolved D. This CDR3 comprises 14 residues. CDR1 is SGHTS, CDR2 YDEGEE, per germline. With 6 bases removed from V and 10 bases from J, the gap between germline ends came to 22 bases. CDR3 coding DNA: TGTGCCAGCATCACCTTAGCATCCTCCTTCGGAGCTTTCTTT. Protein product: CASITLASSFGAFF.